The source of this T cell receptor (beta chain) is a study of a mutant IDH1 vaccine in newly diagnosed glioma. Study overall: Patients under treatment included around 60% males and 37.5% females and had a mean age of around 40 years. Study-wide results and caveats: Whatever changes occurred in top peripheral T cell clonotypes seemed unrelated to pseudoprogression.

This clone was counted between two and nine times. What it recognizes is unknown. The CDR3 totals 14 residues. Trimming pared 3 bases from V and 4 bases from J, leaving 10 bases between. The germline CDR1 and CDR2 sequences are SNHLY and FYNNEI. Noted time point: week 5, during vaccination. A 20-mer mutant IDH1 peptide at 300 ug was injected subcutaneously with topical imiquimod. Using immunoSEQ multiplex PCR, the repertoire was profiled, and TCRdb retains in-frame clones only, with some absent. The sample has about 50,000 clones, around 80% seen once. The chain joins TRBV2 to TRBJ1-5; D is unclear. The origin of this receptor is a man between 45 and 60 years old with glioma. The input for sequencing was PBMCs, taken from a glioma patient whose treatment included an IDH1 peptide vaccine. The chain's CDR3 is CASSETGFNQPQHF. CDR3 DNA sequence: TGTGCCAGCAGTGAGACCGGATTTAATCAGCCCCAGCATTTT.